This T cell receptor beta chain was documented in a study of blood T cell repertoires in COVID-19 (dated by TCRdb to the early 2020s). As for the study more broadly: Samples from collaborators originated in the United States, Italy and Spain and spanned both the acute and convalescent phases of COVID-19. The material from the prospective study consisted of cDNA or gDNA derived from T cells, B-cell-depleted T cells, or PBMCs. The dataset comprised deeply sampled blood TCRbeta repertoires from subjects exposed to, actively infected with, or recovered from COVID-19. The repertoires were released in a freely available public database intended as a resource for research on the immune response to SARS-CoV-2. Samples were obtained from the ongoing ImmuneRACE study (first 160 participants) and from 950 to 1,500 subjects provided by 6 global collaborators. The sample metadata nearly always contained a de-identified subject ID, COVID-19 status, age in years and sex. Where HLA class I and class II types were available, the types were taken from metadata supplied by the sample provider, not from assay-based typing. Results the study describes overall, beyond this receptor: The quantity of clinical and demographic metadata differed by source and by participant and was supplied without curation.

TCRbeta CDR3 regions were amplified from genomic DNA by means of the immunoSEQ Assay, a bias-controlled multiplex PCR. The authors' analysis ran thus. The number of nucleated cells in each sample was estimated from the amplification of reference gene primers within the assay. Sequence reads were collapsed and filtered to measure the absolute abundance of every unique TCRbeta CDR3 rearrangement. For each sample, productive Simpson clonality was calculated as the square root of Simpson's diversity index over productive rearrangements. TCRdb retrieved this table from immuneACCESS and kept in-frame rearrangements only. Not all clones are present; in checked studies, unresolved V genes account for under half, and no reason is known for the remainder. The DNA was the basis for D and trimming; V, J and clone size are from that table. This sample is represented by approximately 230,000 clones; about 79% of them were singletons. The biggest ten clones account for about 9% of the sample.

The CDR3 runs 14 amino acids, cysteine and phenylalanine included. The entry retains the CDR3 DNA only, 42 bases that are in frame from base 1. Trimming costs V 6 bases and J 7 bases, and their ends lie 18 bases apart. CDR1 is given as LNHDA and CDR2 as SQIVND, both from the germline V gene (reference sequence). As regards this clone: No antigen is known for it. It has no much larger one-base neighbor in the sample; base qualities were not kept.

Each collaborating institution followed its own protocols to collect whole blood in K2EDTA tubes. For TCRbeta analysis, collaborator samples were shipped as frozen whole blood, as isolated PBMCs, or as DNA extracted from either sample type. The specimen was peripheral blood. This TCR was recovered from a man aged 80 or over with acute or convalescent COVID-19. The V and J genes are TRBV19 and TRBJ1-2; the D gene is perhaps TRBD1, from 5 matching bases. The CDR3: CASSRQLQQGGYTF. The nucleotides read TGTGCCAGTAGCCGACAGCTTCAGCAAGGTGGCTACACCTTC.